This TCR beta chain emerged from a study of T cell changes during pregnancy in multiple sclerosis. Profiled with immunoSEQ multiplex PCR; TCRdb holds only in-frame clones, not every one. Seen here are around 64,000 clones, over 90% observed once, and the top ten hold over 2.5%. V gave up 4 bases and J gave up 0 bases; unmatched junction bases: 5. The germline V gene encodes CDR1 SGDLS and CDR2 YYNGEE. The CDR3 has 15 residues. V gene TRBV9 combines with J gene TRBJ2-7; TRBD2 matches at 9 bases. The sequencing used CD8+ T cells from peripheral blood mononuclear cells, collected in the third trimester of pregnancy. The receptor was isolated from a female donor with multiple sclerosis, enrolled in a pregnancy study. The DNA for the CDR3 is TGTGCCAGCAGCACCACTAGCGGGTACTCCTACGAGCAGTACTTC. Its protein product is CASSTTSGYSYEQYF.